The 5 T cell receptor beta chains reported below all come from one sample, sequenced in a study of blood T cell repertoires in COVID-19. Method: immunoSEQ multiplex PCR; TCRdb's copy keeps in-frame clones and lacks some. Among approximately 70,000 clones listed, 84% were seen once. The source material was peripheral blood. These receptor sequences come from a woman aged 55-69 years with acute or convalescent COVID-19.

This sequence joins TRBV5-1 and TRBJ2-2, with 9 bases matching TRBD1. The germline CDR1 and CDR2 sequences are SGHRS and YFSETQ. The V and J ends lost 4 bases and 4 bases, in that order; junction bases with no gene match: 11. There are 17 residues in the CDR3. The CDR3: CASSLIVRTGATGELFF. The DNA of the CDR3 is TGCGCCAGCAGCCTAATTGTTAGGACAGGGGCCACCGGGGAGCTGTTTTTT.

V gene TRBV6-4 combines with J gene TRBJ1-1; TRBD1 matches at 8 bases. The J segment lost 6 bases and the V segment lost 7 bases, leaving 10 bases of the junction unmatched. CDR1 is MRHNA, CDR2 SNTAGT, per germline. This CDR3 is 14 amino acids long. In nucleotides, the CDR3 is TGTGCCAGCAAGGGACAGGAGGGAAATCCTGAAGCTTTCTTT. Its protein product is CASKGQEGNPEAFF.

The chain couples TRBV7-9 to TRBJ2-1; 11 nucleotides agree with TRBD2. Germline trimming cut 1 base from V and 6 bases from J; bases unmatched to any gene: 8. Germline CDR1 SEHNR, CDR2 FQNEAQ (reference sequence). The CDR3 sequence is 17 residues long. CDR3 amino acids: CASSLGGLAGGSNEQFF. The DNA for the CDR3 is TGTGCCAGCAGCTTAGGCGGGCTAGCGGGGGGTAGCAATGAGCAGTTCTTC. The full variable domain, its missing parts supplied by reference TRBV7-9 and TRBJ2-1, is DTGVSQNPRHKITKRGQNVTFRCDPISEHNRLYWYRQTLGQGPEFLTYFQNEAQLEKSRLLSDRFSAERPKGSFSTLEIQRTEQGDSAMYLCASSLGGLAGGSNEQFFGPGTRLTVL.

This clone appeared once. V usage is TRBV11-1 and J usage is TRBJ2-7; D is perhaps TRBD2 (6 bases). Germline values: CDR1 SGHAT, CDR2 FQDESV (reference sequence). The CDR3 is 16 residues long. V was clipped by 2 bases and J by 3 bases, with 17 bases between them. The CDR3 DNA reads TGTGCCAGCAGCTTAAGCGGTGGAGGGACCAGCTACGAGCAGTACTTC. Translation gives CASSLSGGGTSYEQYF.

This chain uses TRBV10-2 with TRBJ2-4; D uncertain. CDR1 and CDR2 (germline): WSHSY, SAAADI. The CDR3 length is 12 residues. Trimming removed 0 bases from V and 9 bases from J, with 6 bases in between. This CDR3 reads CASSESISIQYF. CDR3 bases: TGCGCCAGCAGTGAGTCGATCAGCATTCAGTACTTC.